These 19 T cell receptor beta chains came from one sample sequenced in a study of pediatric ulcerative colitis. Assay used: immunoSEQ multiplex PCR; TCRdb lists only in-frame clones, some missing. The table shows about 25,000 clones, with 65% to 80% occurring only once. Rectal tissue came from one to two pinch biopsies taken at colonoscopy. The specimen sequenced was gut tissue. Receptors originate from a boy under 18 with severe ulcerative colitis.

V usage is TRBV13 and J usage is TRBJ1-1; 7 bases align to TRBD1. The CDR3 spans 14 residues. CDR1 PRHDT and CDR2 FYEKMQ come from the germline V gene (reference sequence). The trim removed 5 bases at V and 4 bases at J, leaving 7 bases unmatched. The CDR3 protein is CASSIQDRTTEAFF. CDR3 sequence (DNA): TGTGCCAGCAGCATACAGGACAGGACCACTGAAGCTTTCTTT. The full variable domain, with the rest looked up from reference TRBV13 and TRBJ1-1, is AAGVIQSPRHLIKEKRETATLKCYPIPRHDTVYWYQQGPGQDPQFLISFYEKMQSDKGSIPDRFSAQQFSDYHSELNMSSLELGDSALYFCASSIQDRTTEAFFGQGTRLTVV.

The chain is built from TRBV9 and TRBJ2-2; 8 nucleotides line up with TRBD1. Germline V lookup: CDR1 SGDLS, CDR2 YYNGEE. With V trimmed by 1 base and J by 4 bases, 12 bases remained unmatched. The CDR3 spans 18 residues. CDR3 loop: CASSVSVAGGMGTGELFF. DNA for the CDR3: TGTGCCAGCAGCGTATCGGTTGCAGGGGGCATGGGCACCGGGGAGCTGTTTTTT.

CDR3: CASRGPNYEQYF. In nucleotides, the CDR3 is TGTGCCAGCAGGGGCCCTAACTACGAGCAGTACTTC. This rearrangement joins TRBV6-5 to TRBJ2-7; D gene uncertain. This CDR3 has 12 residues. Trimming stripped 6 bases from V and 3 bases from J, with 9 bases between. The germline gives CDR1 MNHEY, CDR2 SVGAGI.

The chain employs TRBV5-1 and TRBJ1-1, with D possibly matching TRBD1 (5 bases). The V gene lost 4 bases and the J gene lost 4 bases, with 20 bases spanning the gap. Looked up from germline, CDR1 is SGHRS and CDR2 is YFSETQ. The CDR3 is made up of 16 amino acids. This CDR3 is CASSAGGSYATTEAFF. In nucleotides, the CDR3 is TGCGCCAGCAGCGCCGGGGGGAGTTATGCAACCACTGAAGCTTTCTTT.

J is TRBJ2-7 and V is TRBV6-6; tentative D call: TRBD1 (7 bases). This CDR3 region has 11 residues. The V and J ends lost 7 bases and 6 bases respectively, with 10 bases between them. CDR1 is MNHNY and CDR2 is SVGAGI in the germline V gene (reference sequence). The CDR3 loop reads CASTRGVEQYF. Here the CDR3 DNA reads TGTGCCAGCACCAGGGGGGTCGAGCAGTACTTC.

The chain joins TRBV7-9 to TRBJ2-3; 7 bases fit TRBD2. The CDR3 covers 15 residues. Germline-derived CDR1 and CDR2 are SEHNR and FQNEAQ (reference sequence). The V gene end was trimmed by 0 bases and the J gene end by 4 bases; junction bases not matched to a gene: 4. The CDR3 DNA reads as TGTGCCAGCAGCTTAGCGGGAGGGCCGGCAGATACGCAGTATTTT. Encoded protein: CASSLAGGPADTQYF. The whole variable domain, remainder taken from reference TRBV7-9 and TRBJ2-3, is DTGVSQNPRHKITKRGQNVTFRCDPISEHNRLYWYRQTLGQGPEFLTYFQNEAQLEKSRLLSDRFSAERPKGSFSTLEIQRTEQGDSAMYLCASSLAGGPADTQYFGPGTRLTVL.

This chain connects TRBV11-2 to TRBJ2-2; D gene unclear. Germline values: CDR1 SGHAT, CDR2 FQNNGV. V was trimmed by 1 base and J by 7 bases, leaving 7 bases between them. The CDR3 contains 13 residues. The CDR3 spells CASSLVGIGELFF. The CDR3 DNA reads TGTGCCAGCAGCTTAGTTGGGATCGGGGAGCTGTTTTTT.

This chain joins TRBV29-1 and TRBJ1-2, with TRBD1 as a possible D gene (5 bases). Germline CDR1 SQVTM, CDR2 ANQGSEA. V lost 3 bases and J 7 bases, leaving 9 bases between the germline ends. This CDR3 has 11 amino acids. The CDR3 region has the DNA TGCAGCGTTGACCCAGGGTCTGGCTACACCTTC. This gives the protein CSVDPGSGYTF.

CDR3: CASSLEYTIYF. CDR3 sequence (DNA): TGTGCCAGCAGCTTGGAATACACCATATATTTT. This rearrangement joins TRBV5-8 to TRBJ1-3; D unclear. CDR3 size: 11 residues. The germline CDR1 and CDR2 sequences are SGHTS and YDEGEE. V shed 0 bases and J shed 8 bases, with 3 bases lying between them.

This clone was recorded a few times. This chain uses TRBV7-2 with TRBJ2-1; no reliable D call. Germline lookup yields CDR1 SGHTA and CDR2 FQGNSA. V shed 1 base and J shed 7 bases, with 8 bases lying between them. This CDR3 is built from 13 residues. The CDR3 loop is CASSLGPENEQFF. The CDR3 nucleotides read TGTGCCAGCAGCTTAGGCCCGGAGAATGAGCAGTTCTTC. Drawing the rest from reference TRBV7-2 and TRBJ2-1, the complete variable domain is GAGVSQSPSNKVTEKGKDVELRCDPISGHTALYWYRQSLGQGLEFLIYFQGNSAPDKSGLPSDRFSAERTGGSVSTLTIQRTQQEDSAVYLCASSLGPENEQFFGPGTRLTVL.

By share, this clone ranks as medium-sized. The V gene is TRBV6-1, the J gene TRBJ1-3; D gene unclear. The CDR3 contains 15 residues. Deletions cut 2 bases from V and 0 bases from J, with 8 bases between. CDR1 is MNHNS, CDR2 SASEGT, per germline. The DNA for the CDR3 is TGTGCCAGCAGTGAAAGTCCCAGCTCTGGAAACACCATATATTTT. Encoded protein: CASSESPSSGNTIYF.

This clone has only a few counts. The chain joins TRBV6-1 to TRBJ1-1; a possible D gene is TRBD1 (5 bases). V was cut by 3 bases and J by 2 bases, with 16 bases left in between. The germline V gene has CDR1 MNHNS and CDR2 SASEGT. This CDR3 has 16 amino acids. In DNA, the CDR3 is TGTGCCAGCAGTGAGCATTTCGACAGAACCAACACTGAAGCTTTCTTT. Amino acid sequence: CASSEHFDRTNTEAFF.

The CDR3 DNA follows: TGCGCCAGCAGCCCTAGACTAGTCGGCGGCAATGAGCAGTTCTTC. Translated, it gives CASSPRLVGGNEQFF. V and J are TRBV5-1 and TRBJ2-1, with a tentative D call TRBD2 (6 bases). The CDR3 sequence is 15 residues long. Per germline, CDR1 SGHRS and CDR2 YFSETQ. Trimming stripped 4 bases from V and 6 bases from J, with 17 bases between.

The gene calls are TRBV18 and TRBJ2-5; the match to TRBD1 covers 7 bases. J was trimmed by 2 bases and V by 4 bases; bases with no gene match: 4. The CDR3 has 14 residues. Germline V gives CDR1 KGHSH, CDR2 LQKENI. CDR3 protein: CASSLNRGQETQYF. The CDR3 coding sequence is TGTGCCAGCTCACTAAACAGGGGACAAGAGACCCAGTACTTC. Full variable domain (missing parts from reference TRBV18 and TRBJ2-5): NAGVMQNPRHLVRRRGQEARLRCSPMKGHSHVYWYRQLPEEGLKFMVYLQKENIIDESGMPKERFSAEFPKEGPSILRIQQVVRGDSAAYFCASSLNRGQETQYFGPGTRLLVL.

The genes are TRBV10-3 and TRBJ2-5; D remains unclear. V dropped 9 bases and J dropped 1 base, with 12 bases sitting between them. Germline V lookup: CDR1 ENHRY, CDR2 SYGVKD. CDR3 length: 13 amino acids. CDR3 protein: CAIGVRGQETQYF. The CDR3 DNA reads TGTGCCATAGGTGTCAGAGGCCAAGAGACCCAGTACTTC.

This clone was seen only a few times. This rearrangement joins TRBV5-6 to TRBJ2-5; 9 positions match TRBD2. This CDR3 has 17 residues. Germline V CDR1 and CDR2: SGHDT, YYEEEE. V dropped 3 bases and J dropped 5; count of bases not matched to a gene: 14. The CDR3 is CASSSTGSSGLAETQYF. The CDR3 nucleotides are TGTGCCAGCAGCTCCACCGGTTCATCAGGACTAGCGGAGACCCAGTACTTC.

The V gene is TRBV27, the J gene TRBJ1-6; D remains ambiguous. Germline CDR1 MNHEY, CDR2 SMNVEV (reference sequence). CDR3 length: 14 amino acids. Trimming removed 5 bases from V and 7 bases from J, with 12 bases in between. The CDR3 sequence: CASSLRRENSPLHF. The CDR3 DNA follows: TGTGCCAGCAGTCTCCGACGGGAAAATTCACCCCTCCACTTT.

V and J are TRBV7-6 and TRBJ2-1; 7 bases align to TRBD2. Germline V gene lookup returns CDR1 SGHVS and CDR2 FNYEAQ. The CDR3 sequence is 16 residues long. V gave up 3 bases and J gave up 4 bases; unmatched junction bases: 9. The CDR3 DNA reads as TGTGCCAGCAGCTTGTACCAGGCTAGCGGATACAATGAGCAGTTCTTC. Translation: CASSLYQASGYNEQFF.

The chain links TRBV5-1 to TRBJ2-5; D is undetermined. This CDR3 has 16 amino acids. The germline V gene has CDR1 SGHRS and CDR2 YFSETQ. The V end lost 0 bases, the J end lost 2 bases, and 14 bases lay between the germline ends. The CDR3, as DNA: TGCGCCAGCAGCTTGGTTCCGGCCGCTATACAAGAGACCCAGTACTTC. It specifies CASSLVPAAIQETQYF.